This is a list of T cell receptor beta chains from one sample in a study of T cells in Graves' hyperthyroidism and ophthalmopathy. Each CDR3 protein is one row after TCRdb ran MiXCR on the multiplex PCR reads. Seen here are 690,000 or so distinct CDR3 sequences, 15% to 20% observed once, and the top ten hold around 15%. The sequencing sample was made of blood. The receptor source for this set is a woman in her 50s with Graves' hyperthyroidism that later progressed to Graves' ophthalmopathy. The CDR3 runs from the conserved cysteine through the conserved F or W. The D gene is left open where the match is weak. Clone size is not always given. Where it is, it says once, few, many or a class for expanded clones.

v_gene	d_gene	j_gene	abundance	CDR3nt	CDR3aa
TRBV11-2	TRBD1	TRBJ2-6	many	TGTGCCAGCAGCTTAGGCAGGGGGCCAGACTCTGGGGCCAACGTCCTGACTTTC	CASSLGRGPDSGANVLTF
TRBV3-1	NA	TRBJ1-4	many	TGTGCCAGCACCCGAGAGGGGGGTGAAAAACTGTTTTTT	CASTREGGEKLFF
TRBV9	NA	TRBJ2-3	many	TGTGCCAGCAGCGGAGGCCCGGGACTCCTGCCAGATACGCAGTATTTT	CASSGGPGLLPDTQYF
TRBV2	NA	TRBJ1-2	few	TGTGCCAGCGGGTCGTCCCTACCAGGCTATGGCTACACCTTC	CASGSSLPGYGYTF
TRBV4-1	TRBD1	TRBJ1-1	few	TGCGCCAGCAGCCAGGACAGGGGGACCATGAACACTGAAGCTTTCTTT	CASSQDRGTMNTEAFF
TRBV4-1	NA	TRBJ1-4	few	TGCGCCAGCAGCCAAGACCGGACTAATGAAAAACTGTTTTTT	CASSQDRTNEKLFF
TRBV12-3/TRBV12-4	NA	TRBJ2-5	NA	TGTGCCAGCAGTTCAGTCCTTGAGACCCAGTACTTC	CASSSVLETQYF
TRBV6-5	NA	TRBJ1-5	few	TGTGCCAGCAGTTACGATCGGCTCCATCAGCCCCAGCATTTT	CASSYDRLHQPQHF
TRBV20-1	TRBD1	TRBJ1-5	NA	TGCAGTGCTAGAGACGTCGACAGGGGGAATCTCCGGCCCCAGCATTTT	CSARDVDRGNLRPQHF
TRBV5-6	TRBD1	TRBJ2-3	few	TGTGCCAGCAGCTTCAGGGGGAGTCTCCCAGATACGCAGTATTTT	CASSFRGSLPDTQYF
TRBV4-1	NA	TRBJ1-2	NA	TGCGCCAGCAGCCAAGAAGAATATGGCTACACCTTC	CASSQEEYGYTF
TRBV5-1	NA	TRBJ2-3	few	TGCGCCAGCAGCTTGGATTCGCAGGGTGGGGATACGCAGTATTTT	CASSLDSQGGDTQYF
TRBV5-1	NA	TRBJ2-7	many	TGCGCCAGCAGCTTGGAGGGGGGCAGCATCCTCACCTACGAGCAGTACTTC	CASSLEGGSILTYEQYF
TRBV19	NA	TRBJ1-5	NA	TGTGCCAGTAGTCCCGGAGGGGGAAACAATCAGCCCCAGCATTTT	CASSPGGGNNQPQHF
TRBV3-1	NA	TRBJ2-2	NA	TGTGCCACCTTTGCGAACACCGGGGAGCTGTTTTTT	CATFANTGELFF
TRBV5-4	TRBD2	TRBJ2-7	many	TGTGCCAGCAGCTTTACTAGCGGGGGGAGCTCCTACGAGCAGTACTTC	CASSFTSGGSSYEQYF
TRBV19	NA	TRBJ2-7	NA	TGTGCCAGTAGTATGGACGGGGCCAACTCCTACGAGCAGTACTTC	CASSMDGANSYEQYF
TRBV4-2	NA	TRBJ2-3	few	TGTGCCAGCAACACCGGAGGGGGCATCACAGATACGCAGTATTTT	CASNTGGGITDTQYF
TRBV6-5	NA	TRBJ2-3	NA	TGTGCCAGCAGTTACTCGGGTATCCAGCCTAGCACAGATACGCAGTATTTT	CASSYSGIQPSTDTQYF
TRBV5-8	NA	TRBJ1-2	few	TGTGCCAGCAGCTCGCTGGGACGGACAAGAGACTATGGCTACACCTTC	CASSSLGRTRDYGYTF
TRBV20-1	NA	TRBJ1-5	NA	TGCAGTGCTAGAGACGGGGGGACCCAGCATTTT	CSARDGGTQHF
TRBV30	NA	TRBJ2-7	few	TGTGCCTGGAGTGAGACAGGTGACGAGCAGTACTTC	CAWSETGDEQYF
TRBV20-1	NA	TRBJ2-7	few	TGCAGTGCTAGACCCCCTGGGCACGAGCAGTACTTC	CSARPPGHEQYF
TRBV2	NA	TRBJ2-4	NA	TGTGCCAGCAGTGGAAGACTGCTAGCCAAAAACATTCAGTACTTC	CASSGRLLAKNIQYF
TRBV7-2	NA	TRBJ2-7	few	TGTGCCAGCAGCGCCATAGGGAGCTCCTACGAGCAGTACTTC	CASSAIGSSYEQYF
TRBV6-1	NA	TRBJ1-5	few	TGTGCCAGCAGCCCCCGCCCAGGGGAAGCGGGACAGCCCCAGCATTTT	CASSPRPGEAGQPQHF
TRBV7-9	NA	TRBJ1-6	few	TGTGCCAGCAGCCCGGTACCAGCTGACTCCTATAATTCACCCCTCCACTTT	CASSPVPADSYNSPLHF
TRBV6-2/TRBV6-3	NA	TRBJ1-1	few	TGTGCCAGCAGCCCCGGACAGCGCAGGGTTTTCTTT	CASSPGQRRVFF
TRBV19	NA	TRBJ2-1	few	TGTGCCAGTAGCCCTTTTAGCTCCTACAATGAGCAGTTCTTC	CASSPFSSYNEQFF
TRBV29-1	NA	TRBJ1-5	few	TGCAGCGTTGAAGGTGAGAATCAGCCCCAGCATTTT	CSVEGENQPQHF
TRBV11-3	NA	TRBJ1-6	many	TGTGCCAGCAGCGAGGACAGCCGGAATAATTCACCCCTCCACTTT	CASSEDSRNNSPLHF
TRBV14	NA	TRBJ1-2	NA	TGTGCCAGCAGCCAAGATAGGGGATTCGCCTATGGCTACACCTTC	CASSQDRGFAYGYTF
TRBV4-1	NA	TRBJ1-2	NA	TGCGCCAGCAGCCAAGGCGCAGGGGAGTTTGGCTACACCTTC	CASSQGAGEFGYTF
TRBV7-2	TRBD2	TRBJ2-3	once	TGTGCCAGCAGCACACTAGCGATTAGCACAGATACGCAGTATTTT	CASSTLAISTDTQYF
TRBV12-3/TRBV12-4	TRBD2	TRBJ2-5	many	TGTGCCAGCAGTCCAGGGACTAGCGGGAACCAAGAGACCCAGTACTTC	CASSPGTSGNQETQYF
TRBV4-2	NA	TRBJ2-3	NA	TGTGCCAGCAGCCCCCCGACTAGTACGCGCACAGATACGCAGTATTTT	CASSPPTSTRTDTQYF
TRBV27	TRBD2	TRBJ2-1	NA	TGTGCCAGCAGTTCCTCGCCGGGACTAGCGGGGGTTTACAATGAGCAGTTCTTC	CASSSSPGLAGVYNEQFF
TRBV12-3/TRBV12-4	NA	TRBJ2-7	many	TGTGCCAGCAGACCTGCGGGGTACGAGCAGTACTTC	CASRPAGYEQYF
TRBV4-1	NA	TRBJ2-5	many	TGCGCCAGCAGCCAAGATTTGAGGGGGAACCAAGAGACCCAGTACTTC	CASSQDLRGNQETQYF
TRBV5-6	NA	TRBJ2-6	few	TGTGCCAGCAGCCCCGGTAGTGCCGGACGCCACTCTGGGGCCAACGTCCTGACTTTC	CASSPGSAGRHSGANVLTF
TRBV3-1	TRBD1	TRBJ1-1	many	TGTGCCAGCATGGGGACAGGGGGAACTGAAGCTTTCTTT	CASMGTGGTEAFF
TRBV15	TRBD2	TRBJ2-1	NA	TGTGCCACCAGCAGAGTACTAGCGGGGGAATACAATGAGCAGTTCTTC	CATSRVLAGEYNEQFF
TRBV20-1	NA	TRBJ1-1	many	TGCAGTGCTAGAGAGATCACTGAAGCTTTCTTT	CSAREITEAFF
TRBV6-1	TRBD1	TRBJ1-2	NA	TGTGCCAGCATTCGCCCCCGGGACAGCGCCGAGGGCTACACCTTC	CASIRPRDSAEGYTF
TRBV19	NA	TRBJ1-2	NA	TGTGCCAGTAGTCCGATTGAGGGGTCCTATGGCTACACCTTC	CASSPIEGSYGYTF
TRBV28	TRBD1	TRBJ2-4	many	TGTGCCAGCAAACCTCCGGGACAGGGGGCAAACATTCAGTACTTC	CASKPPGQGANIQYF
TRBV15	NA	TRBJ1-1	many	TGTGCCACCAGCAGACCCGGCCCTCAGACTGAAGCTTTCTTT	CATSRPGPQTEAFF
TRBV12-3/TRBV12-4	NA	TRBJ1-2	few	TGTGCCAGCAGTTTACTGAGGAGGGCGGTGGAAGGCTACACCTTC	CASSLLRRAVEGYTF
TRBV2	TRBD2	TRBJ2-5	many	TGTGCCAGCAGTTCTAGCGGGGAGAGGTGGGAGACCCAGTACTTC	CASSSSGERWETQYF
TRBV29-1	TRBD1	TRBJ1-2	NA	TGCAGCGCTGAGACAGGGGGGCCGGACTATGGCTACACCTTC	CSAETGGPDYGYTF
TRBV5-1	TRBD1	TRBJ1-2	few	TGCGCCAGCAGCTTGGCCCGGGGGACAGGGGGCTTTGGCTACACCTTC	CASSLARGTGGFGYTF
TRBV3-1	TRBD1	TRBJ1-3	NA	TGTGCCAGCAGCCAAGGGACAGGGATTGGAAACACCATATATTTT	CASSQGTGIGNTIYF
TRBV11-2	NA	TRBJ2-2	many	TGTGCCAGCAGTCCTACCTTGGTAGCGAACACCGGGGAGCTGTTTTTT	CASSPTLVANTGELFF
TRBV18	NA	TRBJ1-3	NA	TGTGCCAGCTCAGGACCCGGGGCAAGAAACACCATATATTTT	CASSGPGARNTIYF
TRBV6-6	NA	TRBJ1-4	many	TGTGCCAGCAGTTATCAGGCGAACCCAACGGATGAAAAACTGTTTTTT	CASSYQANPTDEKLFF
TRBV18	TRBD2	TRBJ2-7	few	TGTGCCAGCTCACCAGGAACTAGCGCCTACGAGCAGTACTTC	CASSPGTSAYEQYF
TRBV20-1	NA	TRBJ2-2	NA	TGCAGTGGGGGTCGGTCGACCGGGGAGCTGTTTTTT	CSGGRSTGELFF
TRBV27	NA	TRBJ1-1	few	TGTGCCAGCAGTTCACTAGAGGGCCCCGGGGGAGCTTTCTTT	CASSSLEGPGGAFF
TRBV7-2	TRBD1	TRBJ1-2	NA	TGTGCCAGCAGCCAAAACAGGGGGCGCGGCTATGGCTACACCTTC	CASSQNRGRGYGYTF
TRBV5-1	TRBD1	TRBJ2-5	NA	TGCGCCAGCGCCTACCGGGACAGCAGACAAGAGACCCAGTACTTC	CASAYRDSRQETQYF